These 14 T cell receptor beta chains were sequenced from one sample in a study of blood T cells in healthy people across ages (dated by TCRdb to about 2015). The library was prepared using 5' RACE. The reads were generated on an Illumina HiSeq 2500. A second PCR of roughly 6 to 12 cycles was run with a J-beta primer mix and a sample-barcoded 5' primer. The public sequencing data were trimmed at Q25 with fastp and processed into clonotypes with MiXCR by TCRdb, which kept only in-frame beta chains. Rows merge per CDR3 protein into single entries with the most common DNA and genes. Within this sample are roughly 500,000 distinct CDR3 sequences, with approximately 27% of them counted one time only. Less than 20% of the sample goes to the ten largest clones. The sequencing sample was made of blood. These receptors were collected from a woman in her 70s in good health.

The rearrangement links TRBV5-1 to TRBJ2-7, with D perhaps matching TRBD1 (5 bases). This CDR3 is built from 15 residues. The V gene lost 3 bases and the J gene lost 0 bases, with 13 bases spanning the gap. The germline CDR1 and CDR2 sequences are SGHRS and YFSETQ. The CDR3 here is CASSSQDTYSYEQYF. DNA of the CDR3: TGCGCCAGCAGCTCCCAGGACACTTACTCCTACGAGCAGTACTTC.

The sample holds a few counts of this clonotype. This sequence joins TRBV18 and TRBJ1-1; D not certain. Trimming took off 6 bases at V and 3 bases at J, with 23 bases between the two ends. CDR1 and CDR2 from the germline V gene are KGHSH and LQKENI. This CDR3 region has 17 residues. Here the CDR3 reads CASSRRWGTERDTEAFF. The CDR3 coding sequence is TGTGCCAGCTCGCGACGATGGGGTACCGAAAGGGACACTGAAGCTTTCTTT.

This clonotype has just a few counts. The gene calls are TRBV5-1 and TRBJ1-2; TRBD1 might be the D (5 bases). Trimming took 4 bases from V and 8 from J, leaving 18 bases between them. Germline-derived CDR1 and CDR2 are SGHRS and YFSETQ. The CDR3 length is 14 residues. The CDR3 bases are TGCGCCAGCAGCCAGGACGTGACTCAGGGAGGCTACACCTTC. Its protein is CASSQDVTQGGYTF.

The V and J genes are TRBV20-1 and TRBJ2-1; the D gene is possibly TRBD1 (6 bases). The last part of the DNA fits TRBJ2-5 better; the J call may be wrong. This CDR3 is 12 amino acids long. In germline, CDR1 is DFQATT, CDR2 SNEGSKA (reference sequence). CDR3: CSARPGEETQYF. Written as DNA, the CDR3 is TGCAGTGCTCGCCCAGGGGAGGAGACCCAGTACTTC.

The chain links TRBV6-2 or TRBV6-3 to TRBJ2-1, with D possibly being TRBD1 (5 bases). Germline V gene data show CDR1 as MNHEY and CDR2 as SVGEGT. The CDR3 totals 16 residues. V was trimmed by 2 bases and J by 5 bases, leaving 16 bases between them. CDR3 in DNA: TGTGCCAGCAGTTACCCCCGGAGAGCAGGGAACAATGAGCAGTTCTTC. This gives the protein CASSYPRRAGNNEQFF.

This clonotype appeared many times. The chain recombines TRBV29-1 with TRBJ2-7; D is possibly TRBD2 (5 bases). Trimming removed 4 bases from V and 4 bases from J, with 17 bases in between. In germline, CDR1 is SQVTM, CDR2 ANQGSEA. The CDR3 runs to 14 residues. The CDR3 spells CSVVVLVKWYEQYF. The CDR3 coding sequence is TGCAGCGTTGTAGTACTAGTGAAATGGTACGAGCAGTACTTC.

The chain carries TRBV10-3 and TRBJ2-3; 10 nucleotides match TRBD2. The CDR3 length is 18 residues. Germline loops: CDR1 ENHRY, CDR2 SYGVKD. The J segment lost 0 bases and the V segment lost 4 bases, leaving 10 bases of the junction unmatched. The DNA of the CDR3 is TGTGCCATCAGTGGCCCGGCTCTAGCGGGGGAAAGCACAGATACGCAGTATTTT. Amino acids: CAISGPALAGESTDTQYF.

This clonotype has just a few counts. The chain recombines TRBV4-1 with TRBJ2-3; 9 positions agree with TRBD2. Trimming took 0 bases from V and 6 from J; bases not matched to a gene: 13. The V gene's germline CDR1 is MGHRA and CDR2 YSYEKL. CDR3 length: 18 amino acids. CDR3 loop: CASSQDSLLAGFSDTQYF. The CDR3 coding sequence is TGCGCCAGCAGCCAAGATTCTCTGCTAGCGGGGTTTTCCGATACGCAGTATTTT.

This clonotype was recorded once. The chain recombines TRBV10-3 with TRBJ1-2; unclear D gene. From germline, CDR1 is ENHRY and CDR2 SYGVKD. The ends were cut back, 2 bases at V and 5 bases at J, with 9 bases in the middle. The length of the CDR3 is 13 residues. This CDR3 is CAISEQEGYGYTF. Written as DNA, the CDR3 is TGTGCCATCAGTGAGCAAGAGGGATATGGCTACACCTTC.

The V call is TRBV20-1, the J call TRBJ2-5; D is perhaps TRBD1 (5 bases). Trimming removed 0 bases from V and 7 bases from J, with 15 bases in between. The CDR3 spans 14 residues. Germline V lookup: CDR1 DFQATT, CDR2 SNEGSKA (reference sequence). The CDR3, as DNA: TGCAGTGCTAGAGATGGGCAGGGCCCTGGGACCCAGTACTTC. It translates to CSARDGQGPGTQYF.

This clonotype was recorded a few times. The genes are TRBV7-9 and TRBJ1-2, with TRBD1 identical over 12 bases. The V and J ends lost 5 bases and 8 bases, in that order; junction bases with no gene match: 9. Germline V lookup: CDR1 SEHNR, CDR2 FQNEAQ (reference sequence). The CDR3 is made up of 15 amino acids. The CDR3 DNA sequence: TGTGCCAGCAGCGACCGGGACAGGGGGCGGATGGGCTACACCTTC. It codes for CASSDRDRGRMGYTF.

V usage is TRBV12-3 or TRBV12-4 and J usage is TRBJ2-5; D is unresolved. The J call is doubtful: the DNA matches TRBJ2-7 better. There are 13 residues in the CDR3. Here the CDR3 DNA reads TGTGCCAGCAGGCAGGATCGAACCTACGAGCAGTACTTC. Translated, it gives CASRQDRTYEQYF.

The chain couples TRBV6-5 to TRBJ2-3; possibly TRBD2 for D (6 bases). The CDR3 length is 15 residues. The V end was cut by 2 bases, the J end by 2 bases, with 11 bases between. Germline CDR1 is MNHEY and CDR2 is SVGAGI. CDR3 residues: CASSYGGNPTDTQYF. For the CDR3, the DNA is TGTGCCAGCAGTTACGGAGGGAATCCCACAGATACGCAGTATTTT.

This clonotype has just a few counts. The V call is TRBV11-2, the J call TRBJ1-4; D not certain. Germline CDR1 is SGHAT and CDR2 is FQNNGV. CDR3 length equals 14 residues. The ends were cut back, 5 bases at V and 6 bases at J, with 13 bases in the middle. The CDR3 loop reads CASSPDGYYEKLFF. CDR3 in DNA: TGTGCCAGCAGCCCTGACGGATACTATGAAAAACTGTTTTTT.